The 21 T cell receptor beta chains reported below all come from one sample, sequenced in a study of blood T cell repertoires in COVID-19. Produced via immunoSEQ multiplex PCR; TCRdb's table is partial and in-frame only. In the table there are tens of thousands of clones, less than 85% of which are singletons. The sequencing input was peripheral blood. The receptors originated from a human donor in a cohort sampled during active COVID-19.

This chain uses TRBV7-3 with TRBJ2-3; 7 nucleotides align to TRBD2. CDR1 is SGHTA, CDR2 FQGTGA, per germline. The CDR3 spans 14 residues. V shed 4 bases, J shed 6 bases, and the junction held 7 bases outside the gene matches. CDR3: CASSSTSARDTQYF. CDR3 nucleotides: TGTGCCAGCAGCTCCACTAGCGCGAGGGATACGCAGTATTTT.

This clone is a singleton in its sample. The chain employs TRBV5-8 and TRBJ2-7; 9 bases match TRBD2. The V gene end was trimmed by 5 bases and the J gene end by 9 bases; junction bases not matched to a gene: 15. The CDR3 has 15 residues. Per germline, CDR1 SGHTS and CDR2 YDEGEE. CDR3 coding DNA: TGTGCCAGCAGACGTTTAGCGGGGGCCTCCGGTGGGCAGTACTTC. Translation gives CASRRLAGASGGQYF.

J is TRBJ1-4 and V is TRBV2; TRBD1 aligns across 7 bases. The CDR3 loop spans 13 amino acids. Germline CDR1 reads SNHLY; CDR2 reads FYNNEI. J was trimmed by 4 bases and V by 6 bases; bases with no gene match: 2. This CDR3 is CASRWDSNEKLFF. The CDR3 DNA is TGTGCCAGCAGGTGGGACAGTAATGAAAAACTGTTTTTT.

V gene TRBV7-3 combines with J gene TRBJ2-1; 7 bases map to TRBD2. Trimming took 8 bases from V and 2 from J; bases not matched to a gene: 9. The CDR3 has 15 residues. CDR1 and CDR2 (germline): SGHTA, FQGTGA. CDR3 in DNA: TGTGCCAGCTCCGTGCGGGGGTCTCCCTACAATGAGCAGTTCTTC. It encodes CASSVRGSPYNEQFF.

This clone was observed at least ten times. This CDR3 is CASGTGRSSYEQYF. The CDR3 DNA sequence: TGTGCCAGCGGGACAGGGAGGAGCTCCTACGAGCAGTACTTC. J is TRBJ2-7 and V is TRBV28; 9 nucleotides agree with TRBD1. The germline V gene has CDR1 MDHEN and CDR2 SYDVKM. With V trimmed by 8 bases and J by 0 bases, 5 bases remained unmatched. The CDR3 contains 14 residues.

The V gene is TRBV25-1, the J gene TRBJ1-1; D might be TRBD1 (6 bases). The CDR3 runs to 14 residues. Germline CDR1 and CDR2: MGHDK and SYGVNS. The V end lost 9 bases, the J end lost 1 base, and 15 bases lay between the germline ends. The CDR3 loop is CASGAGTPNTEAFF. In nucleotides, the CDR3 is TGTGCCAGTGGGGCCGGGACACCGAACACTGAAGCTTTCTTT.

The J gene is TRBJ1-2, the V gene TRBV6-1; TRBD1 matches 7 bases. The trim removed 2 bases at V and 8 bases at J, leaving 2 bases unmatched. Germline-derived CDR1 and CDR2 are MNHNS and SASEGT. The CDR3 totals 12 residues. The CDR3 DNA follows: TGTGCCAGCAGTGAACAGGGGGAGGGCTACACCTTC. Translation: CASSEQGEGYTF.

The V and J genes are TRBV6-5 and TRBJ1-5, with D possibly being TRBD1 (5 bases). CDR3 length: 14 residues. The V end lost 7 bases, the J end lost 7 bases, and 17 bases lay between the germline ends. Germline CDR1 reads MNHEY; CDR2 reads SVGAGI. The CDR3 sequence: CASNQAGKEQPQHF. The CDR3 DNA sequence: TGTGCCAGCAACCAAGCAGGGAAAGAACAGCCCCAGCATTTT.

This chain joins TRBV4-1 and TRBJ1-1, with 7 bases fitting TRBD1. V was pared by 1 base and J by 0 bases, with 5 bases of the junction left unmatched. The CDR3 totals 16 residues. Germline lookup yields CDR1 MGHRA and CDR2 YSYEKL. In nucleotides, the CDR3 is TGCGCCAGCAGCCAAGTTTTACAGGGGATGAACACTGAAGCTTTCTTT. It codes for CASSQVLQGMNTEAFF.

This rearrangement joins TRBV5-1 to TRBJ2-6; the match to TRBD1 covers 8 bases. There are 15 residues in the CDR3. J lost 3 bases, V lost 4 bases, and 3 bases had no gene match. Germline V gene lookup returns CDR1 SGHRS and CDR2 YFSETQ. CDR3 coding DNA: TGCGCCAGCAGCGCGACAGGGGATGGGGCCAACGTCCTGACTTTC. Translation: CASSATGDGANVLTF.

The chain carries TRBV5-6 and TRBJ1-5; D not certain. The V and J ends lost 1 base and 6 bases respectively, with 5 bases between them. The CDR3 loop spans 12 amino acids. CDR1 is SGHDT, CDR2 YYEEEE, per germline. The CDR3 DNA is TGTGCCAGCAGCTTGTCCGGTCAGCCCCAGCATTTT. It yields the protein CASSLSGQPQHF.

V and J are TRBV30 and TRBJ1-4; D uncertain. Between the trimmed V and J ends, which lost 8 bases and 8 bases, there was a span of 18 bases. The CDR3 is 13 amino acids. Per germline, CDR1 GTSNPN and CDR2 SVGIG (reference sequence). The CDR3 spells CARQDLRAEKLFF. The CDR3 DNA reads as TGTGCCCGCCAAGACTTGAGGGCAGAAAAACTGTTTTTT.

The V gene is TRBV6-5, the J gene TRBJ2-7; 7 positions agree with TRBD2. The CDR3 covers 14 residues. Germline lookup yields CDR1 MNHEY and CDR2 SVGAGI. Trimming cost V 7 bases and J 2 bases; bases outside gene matches: 8. Here the CDR3 reads CASTRGRGAYEQYF. Here the CDR3 DNA reads TGTGCCAGCACGCGAGGGAGGGGCGCCTACGAGCAGTACTTC.

This CDR3 reads CASSLVASGGADTQYF. The DNA for the CDR3 is TGCGCCAGCAGCTTGGTGGCTAGCGGGGGGGCAGATACGCAGTATTTT. J is TRBJ2-3 and V is TRBV5-1, with TRBD2 identical over 12 bases. Per germline, CDR1 SGHRS and CDR2 YFSETQ. Trimming cost V 0 bases and J 4 bases; bases outside gene matches: 3. This CDR3 spans 16 amino acids.

The chain links TRBV18 to TRBJ2-7; tentatively, D is TRBD1 (6 bases). Germline V lookup: CDR1 KGHSH, CDR2 LQKENI. This CDR3 contains 14 residues. V was shortened by 6 bases and J by 7 bases, with 19 bases between the two germline ends. The CDR3 DNA reads as TGTGCCAGCTCGGGACAAAGGGCATCCCTTGAGCAGTACTTC. It specifies CASSGQRASLEQYF.

This chain connects TRBV27 to TRBJ2-6, with 8 nucleotides matching TRBD1. The V and J ends lost 5 bases and 0 bases, in that order; junction bases with no gene match: 6. Germline V gene lookup returns CDR1 MNHEY and CDR2 SMNVEV (reference sequence). There are 17 residues in the CDR3. Written as DNA, the CDR3 is TGTGCCAGCAGTCGCGCGGGACAGGTCTCTGGGGCCAACGTCCTGACTTTC. Amino acids: CASSRAGQVSGANVLTF. Using reference TRBV27 and TRBJ2-6 for the parts outside the CDR3, the full variable domain is EAQVTQNPRYLITVTGKKLTVTCSQNMNHEYMSWYRQDPGLGLRQIYYSMNVEVTDKGDVPEGYKVSRKEKRNFPLILESPSPNQTSLYFCASSRAGQVSGANVLTFGAGSRLTVL.

The J gene is TRBJ2-7, the V gene TRBV19; tentative D call: TRBD2 (6 bases). Germline V gene data show CDR1 as LNHDA and CDR2 as SQIVND (reference sequence). Trimming took 5 bases from V and 5 from J, leaving 16 bases between them. This CDR3 region has 14 residues. The CDR3 loop reads CASSGLRGLDEQYF. The CDR3 nucleotides read TGTGCCAGTAGTGGGTTAAGGGGACTGGACGAGCAGTACTTC.

V usage is TRBV2 and J usage is TRBJ2-7; 10 positions agree with TRBD1. Germline V gene sequence: CDR1 SNHLY, CDR2 FYNNEI. V shed 7 bases, J shed 4 bases, and the junction held 4 bases outside the gene matches. The CDR3 runs to 13 residues. CDR3 protein: CASNPDRGYEQYF. The CDR3 bases are TGTGCCAGCAACCCGGACAGGGGGTACGAGCAGTACTTC.

J is TRBJ2-3 and V is TRBV7-9; 8 nucleotides match TRBD1. Trimming took 5 bases from V and 4 from J; bases not matched to a gene: 11. Germline-derived CDR1 and CDR2 are SEHNR and FQNEAQ (reference sequence). This CDR3 region has 16 residues. DNA for the CDR3: TGTGCCAGCAGCCCCAGGACAGGGCTATGGTCAGATACGCAGTATTTT. Amino acids: CASSPRTGLWSDTQYF.

V is TRBV3-1 (or the pseudogene TRBV3-2) and J is TRBJ2-1, with 10 positions matching TRBD2. The CDR3 is 20 amino acids. Germline V lookup: CDR1 LGHDT, CDR2 YNNKEL (reference sequence). J was trimmed by 8 bases and V by 0 bases; bases with no gene match: 19. CDR3 sequence reads: CASSQDLLYRIAGGQDEQFF. CDR3 bases: TGTGCCAGCAGCCAAGATCTTTTGTATCGAATAGCGGGGGGACAGGATGAGCAGTTCTTC.

The CDR3: CASSYSAEPSGDTQYF. The CDR3 nucleotides read TGTGCCAGCAGTTACTCGGCGGAACCCTCGGGAGATACGCAGTATTTT. The genes are TRBV6-5 and TRBJ2-3, with D unresolved. This CDR3 has 16 residues. V lost 0 bases and J lost 5, with 15 bases in between. Per germline, CDR1 MNHEY and CDR2 SVGAGI.